The T cell receptor beta chain under discussion was sequenced for a study of shared clonotypes between healthy human individuals. Findings and limits, study-wide: Non-shared clonotypes had lower generation probabilities than clonotypes shared by all four sorted-subset donors.

This clone appeared once. Its antigen is as yet unknown. The germline V gene has CDR1 MGHRA and CDR2 YSYEKL. V lost 2 bases, J lost 5 bases, and 16 bases lay in between. The CDR3 covers 16 residues. Produced via immunoSEQ multiplex PCR; TCRdb's table is partial and in-frame only. The table lists 1.4 million to 1.5 million clones, 96% of them singletons. Division of CD4+ cells produced a CD45RA+ naive subset and a CD45RA-negative memory subset. The sequence derives from a man aged 25 to 40 in good health. The chain recombines TRBV4-1 with TRBJ2-1; D possibly matches TRBD1 or TRBD2 (6 bases each). Sequenced sample: naive CD4+ T cells sorted from blood. Indicated subset: CD45RA+ positively selected. The CDR3 loop reads CASSQRGLLGNNEQFF. CDR3 coding DNA: TGCGCCAGCAGCCAACGGGGGCTTTTGGGCAACAATGAGCAGTTCTTC.